The sequence of this TCR beta chain was determined in a study of yellow fever vaccine responses in identical twins. Study-level results: Among the twins, the vaccine T cell response reportedly seemed partly convergent and partly personalized.

On this clonotype: What it recognizes is unknown.

TCRdb reanalysed the RT-PCR reads using MiXCR and keeps one entry per CDR3 protein. The table has around 6,600 distinct CDR3 sequences, about 86% seen once. The specimen was T cells from blood (PBMCs), unsorted or a sorted subset (not recorded which), collected before or after yellow fever vaccination (not recorded which). The clonotype comes from a woman younger than 30 who received the yellow fever vaccine.

The DNA for the CDR3 is TGTGCCAGCAGGGATGGGTTCCTAGGTACGCAGTATTTT. Translated, it gives CASRDGFLGTQYF. The chain combines TRBV11-2 with TRBJ2-3; D is unresolved. CDR1 SGHAT and CDR2 FQNNGV come from the germline V gene. CDR3 length equals 13 residues. Trimming removed 6 bases from V and 8 bases from J, with 15 bases in between.